This passage covers 29 T cell receptor beta chains from one sample sequenced in a study of post-analysis software for immune sequencing data. Notes on the study in general: Relative to controls, patients had a few TRBV segments at higher frequency, with TRBV5-6, TRBV5-1 and TRBV20-1 among these.

Sequencing libraries made from TCR beta cDNA carried unique molecular identifiers. A single record per CDR3 protein comes from TCRdb applying MiXCR to the PCR reads. The sample shows about 810,000 distinct CDR3 sequences, around 53% of them seen only once. For these TCRs, the target antigens are not known. The specimen sequenced was blood. The receptors were sampled from a girl under 18 with multiple sclerosis.

The chain joins TRBV24-1 to TRBJ2-5, with D unresolved. Germline CDR1 and CDR2: KGHDR and SFDVKD. The V end lost 2 bases, the J end lost 5 bases, and 14 bases lay between the germline ends. CDR3 length: 15 residues. The CDR3 is CATSDSKGRSETQYF. Written as DNA, the CDR3 is TGTGCCACCAGTGATTCGAAGGGTAGAAGTGAGACCCAGTACTTC.

The J gene is TRBJ1-5, the V gene TRBV15, with a weak D call TRBD1 (6 bases). Germline assignment: CDR1 LNHNV and CDR2 YYDKDF (reference sequence). V lost 3 bases, J lost 3 bases, and 15 bases lay in between. The CDR3 is 16 amino acids. The CDR3 nucleotides are TGTGCCACCAGCAGGGGTGGGGGGGGCCCCAATCAGCCCCAGCATTTT. Residues: CATSRGGGGPNQPQHF.

The chain is built from TRBV3-1 and TRBJ2-5; D possibly uses TRBD1 or TRBD2 (5 bases each). The CDR3 runs 19 residues. The V gene lost 0 bases and the J gene lost 4 bases, with 24 bases spanning the gap. Germline V gives CDR1 LGHDT, CDR2 YNNKEL (reference sequence). The CDR3 DNA reads as TGTGCCAGCAGCCAAGATGGCCCTTGGGGCAGCGGAGTCGGAGAGACCCAGTACTTC. Amino acids: CASSQDGPWGSGVGETQYF.

This clonotype was picked up a small number of times. This chain joins TRBV5-1 and TRBJ1-2; no firm D call. The CDR3 consists of 13 residues. V was pared by 0 bases and J by 3 bases, with 6 bases between. Germline CDR1 SGHRS, CDR2 YFSETQ. CDR3 in amino acids: CASSLEPDYGYTF. In DNA form, the CDR3 reads TGCGCCAGCAGCTTGGAGCCCGACTATGGCTACACCTTC.

As to this clonotype: The junction and the germline gene differ at one end; a read error may be behind it. The J gene is TRBJ2-3, the V gene TRBV12-3 or TRBV12-4; TRBD2 matches at 10 bases. The CDR3 loop spans 15 amino acids. Here the CDR3 DNA reads TGTGCCAGCAGTCTAGCGGGGGCTTTTTCAGATACGCAGTATTTT. Protein product: CASSLAGAFSDTQYF.

The CDR3 sequence: CAISAPEARGFAEQYF. CDR3 nucleotides: TGTGCCATCAGTGCTCCTGAAGCCCGGGGGTTTGCCGAGCAGTACTTC. The chain employs TRBV10-3 and TRBJ2-7; TRBD2 might be the D (6 bases). The CDR3 runs 16 residues. V dropped 4 bases and J dropped 6 bases, with 22 bases sitting between them. Germline V gene data show CDR1 as ENHRY and CDR2 as SYGVKD.

The chain is built from TRBV29-1 and TRBJ1-6, with TRBD1 as a possible D gene (5 bases). The CDR3 totals 16 residues. Germline CDR1 is SQVTM and CDR2 is ANQGSEA. V was clipped by 1 base and J by 4 bases, with 14 bases between them. Here the CDR3 reads CSVEGDPRGYNSPLHF. CDR3 bases: TGCAGCGTTGAAGGGGACCCAAGGGGTTATAATTCACCCCTCCACTTT. Supplemented by reference TRBV29-1 and TRBJ1-6, the full variable domain reads SAVISQKPSRDICQRGTSLTIQCQVDSQVTMMFWYRQQPGQSLTLIATANQGSEATYESGFVIDKFPISRPNLTFSTLTVSNMSPEDSSIYLCSVEGDPRGYNSPLHFGNGTRLTVT.

In its sample, this clonotype was seen a few times. This chain uses TRBV5-1 with TRBJ2-7, with 12 bases fitting TRBD2. The DNA end lines up better with TRBJ2-5; the J call may be wrong. The CDR3 is 16 amino acids. The germline V gene encodes CDR1 SGHRS and CDR2 YFSETQ. The DNA for the CDR3 is TGCGCCAGCAGCTTGGCGGCTAGCGGGGGGGCTGAGACCCAGTACTTC. Amino acids: CASSLAASGGAETQYF.

V usage is TRBV14 and J usage is TRBJ1-1; the match to TRBD1 covers 9 bases. From germline, CDR1 is SGHDN and CDR2 FVKESK. The J segment lost 3 bases and the V segment lost 5 bases, leaving 10 bases of the junction unmatched. The CDR3 sequence is 16 residues long. The DNA of the CDR3 is TGTGCCAGCAGCGCTATACAGGGGGCGCGCGACACTGAAGCTTTCTTT. Translation gives CASSAIQGARDTEAFF.

Worth noting for this clonotype: At one boundary the junction diverges from the germline segment, which might be a read error. The chain combines TRBV4-1 with TRBJ1-2; D is uncertain. Germline CDR1 reads MGHRA; CDR2 reads YSYEKL. The CDR3 is made up of 13 amino acids. DNA of the CDR3: TGCGCCAGCAGCCTGGAGGGTAACAATGGCTACACCTTC. Translation gives CASSLEGNNGYTF.

The chain joins TRBV6-6 to TRBJ1-6; TRBD1 matches at 7 bases. The junction had 10 bases not matched to a gene; V was cut back by 4 bases and J by 10 bases. The CDR3 spans 15 residues. Germline-derived CDR1 and CDR2 are MNHNY and SVGAGI (reference sequence). The CDR3 region is CASSSRPTGESPLHF. The DNA of the CDR3 is TGTGCCAGCAGTTCCCGACCCACAGGGGAATCACCCCTCCACTTT.

The chain combines TRBV29-1 with TRBJ2-5, with TRBD1 matching over 8 bases. The germline V gene has CDR1 SQVTM and CDR2 ANQGSEA. The CDR3 has 14 residues. V lost 6 bases and J lost 5; bases outside the gene matches: 11. In DNA, the CDR3 is TGCAGCGTCGCACGGACAGGGAATAGGGAGACCCAGTACTTC. It encodes CSVARTGNRETQYF.

The CDR3 sequence: CSARGARGNRYGYTF. The CDR3 DNA reads as TGCAGTGCTAGAGGAGCCAGGGGAAATCGCTATGGCTACACCTTC. This sequence joins TRBV20-1 and TRBJ1-2; tentative D call: TRBD1 (6 bases). Germline CDR1 is DFQATT and CDR2 is SNEGSKA (reference sequence). The germline V and J ends were trimmed by 1 base and 4 bases, with 16 bases remaining between them. The CDR3 runs to 15 residues.

This clonotype was recorded a few times. The chain links TRBV20-1 to TRBJ1-5; D call uncertain. The V end lost 6 bases, the J end lost 3 bases, and 12 bases lay between the germline ends. Germline V gene sequence: CDR1 DFQATT, CDR2 SNEGSKA (reference sequence). This CDR3 contains 13 residues. This CDR3 is CSADQGDNQPQHF. DNA of the CDR3: TGCAGTGCGGACCAAGGAGACAATCAGCCCCAGCATTTT.

J is TRBJ2-5 and V is TRBV20-1, with D unclear. The J call is doubtful: the DNA matches TRBJ2-7 better. Germline V lookup: CDR1 DFQATT, CDR2 SNEGSKA (reference sequence). The CDR3 totals 16 residues. This CDR3 is CSALPSGRSGTYEQYF. The CDR3 DNA is TGCAGCGCTCTCCCTTCGGGCCGTTCGGGTACCTACGAGCAGTACTTC.

The chain couples TRBV4-2 to TRBJ2-7; 11 bases fit TRBD2. The V and J ends lost 8 bases and 2 bases, in that order; junction bases with no gene match: 8. CDR3 length: 15 amino acids. Germline V gene data show CDR1 as LGHNA and CDR2 as YNFKEQ. The CDR3 sequence is CASAGTSGSPYEQYF. The CDR3 DNA reads TGTGCCAGCGCAGGAACTAGCGGGAGCCCCTACGAGCAGTACTTC.

The gene calls are TRBV18 and TRBJ1-5; 8 positions match TRBD1. The junction had 14 bases not matched to a gene; V was cut back by 2 bases and J by 5 bases. Germline V lookup: CDR1 KGHSH, CDR2 LQKENI. The CDR3 runs to 18 residues. CDR3 bases: TGTGCCAGCTCACCAAAACGGGCGCGAACAGGGGGTGATCAGCCCCAGCATTTT. As protein: CASSPKRARTGGDQPQHF. Full variable domain (rest looked up from reference TRBV18 and TRBJ1-5): NAGVMQNPRHLVRRRGQEARLRCSPMKGHSHVYWYRQLPEEGLKFMVYLQKENIIDESGMPKERFSAEFPKEGPSILRIQQVVRGDSAAYFCASSPKRARTGGDQPQHFGDGTRLSIL.

This clonotype was counted between two and nine times. The chain employs TRBV20-1 and TRBJ2-7, with D uncertain. The CDR3 contains 13 residues. Germline V CDR1 and CDR2: DFQATT, SNEGSKA (reference sequence). V dropped 3 bases and J dropped 5 bases, with 14 bases sitting between them. CDR3 in amino acids: CSASRTVVNEQYF. CDR3 bases: TGCAGTGCTAGCAGGACGGTGGTCAACGAGCAGTACTTC.

The V and J genes are TRBV12-3 or TRBV12-4 and TRBJ1-5; 7 bases align to TRBD1. This CDR3 has 16 residues. The ends lost 3 bases at V and 1 base at J; junction bases unmatched: 6. In DNA, the CDR3 is TGTGCCAGCAGTTTGGGAGGGGGCCGGAGCAATCAGCCCCAGCATTTT. It translates to CASSLGGGRSNQPQHF.

This chain links TRBV5-1 with TRBJ2-5, with D unresolved. Trimming pared 0 bases from V and 11 bases from J, leaving 14 bases between. The CDR3 runs to 13 residues. CDR1 and CDR2 (germline): SGHRS, YFSETQ. The CDR3 DNA reads as TGCGCCAGCAGCTTGGGAAGTGATTCTGGGCAGTACTTC. Protein: CASSLGSDSGQYF.

This chain connects TRBV5-5 to TRBJ2-1, with TRBD1 identical over 9 bases. The J segment lost 6 bases and the V segment lost 3 bases, leaving 10 bases of the junction unmatched. The CDR3 covers 16 residues. Germline-derived CDR1 and CDR2 are SGHKS and YYEKEE (reference sequence). The CDR3: CASSSRTGVGGNEQFF. The CDR3, as DNA: TGTGCCAGCAGCTCCCGGACAGGGGTGGGGGGCAATGAGCAGTTCTTC.

The rearrangement links TRBV7-2 to TRBJ2-7; D uncertain. The CDR3 is made up of 15 amino acids. The V end lost 5 bases, the J end lost 4 bases, and 18 bases lay between the germline ends. Germline V gene data show CDR1 as SGHTA and CDR2 as FQGNSA. The CDR3 bases are TGTGCCAGCAGCCCTAATAGACGGAAACCATACGAGCAGTACTTC. Amino acids: CASSPNRRKPYEQYF.

The V and J genes are TRBV6-6 and TRBJ2-7; D perhaps matches TRBD1 (5 bases). CDR3 length: 16 residues. Per germline, CDR1 MNHNY and CDR2 SVGAGI (reference sequence). Trimming cost V 5 bases and J 2 bases, with 19 bases left between them. CDR3 residues: CASSHVNGPQAYEQYF. The DNA of the CDR3 is TGTGCCAGCAGTCACGTGAATGGTCCACAGGCCTACGAGCAGTACTTC.

The V call is TRBV20-1, the J call TRBJ2-5; 7 bases are shared with TRBD2. CDR1 and CDR2 (germline): DFQATT, SNEGSKA (reference sequence). CDR3 size: 15 residues. V shed 0 bases, J shed 2 bases, and the junction held 6 bases outside the gene matches. This chain's CDR3 is CSARDSQRGQETQYF. CDR3 bases: TGCAGTGCTAGAGATAGTCAGCGGGGACAAGAGACCCAGTACTTC.

CDR3 DNA: TGCGCCAGCAGCTTTTCTAGCTCCGATACGCAGTATTTT. This encodes CASSFSSSDTQYF. The V call is TRBV5-1, the J call TRBJ2-3; a possible D gene is TRBD2 (5 bases). Germline CDR1 reads SGHRS; CDR2 reads YFSETQ. Trimming cost V 2 bases and J 6 bases, with 10 bases left between them. The CDR3 is 13 amino acids. The full variable domain, completed using reference TRBV5-1 and TRBJ2-3, is KAGVTQTPRYLIKTRGQQVTLSCSPISGHRSVSWYQQTPGQGLQFLFEYFSETQRNKGNFPGRFSGRQFSNSRSEMNVSTLELGDSALYLCASSFSSSDTQYFGPGTRLTVL.

This clonotype turned up a few times. This chain links TRBV5-1 with TRBJ2-1; maybe TRBD1 (5 bases). The CDR3 contains 14 residues. V was clipped by 1 base and J by 9 bases, with 14 bases between them. CDR1 and CDR2 (germline): SGHRS, YFSETQ. CDR3 nucleotides: TGCGCCAGCAGCTTGCGGCAGGGTGTGGGTGAGCAGTTCTTC. Translation gives CASSLRQGVGEQFF.

This clonotype was found a few times. The J gene is TRBJ2-4, the V gene TRBV5-6; 8 bases agree with TRBD2. Trimming removed 4 bases from V and 8 bases from J; junction bases left unmatched: 14. There are 16 residues in the CDR3. CDR1 and CDR2 from the germline V gene are SGHDT and YYEEEE. The CDR3 reads CASSPGVAGKVDIQYF. The CDR3 region has the DNA TGTGCCAGCAGCCCTGGGGTAGCGGGAAAGGTTGACATTCAGTACTTC. Together with reference TRBV5-6 and TRBJ2-4, the CDR3 gives the full variable domain: DAGVTQSPTHLIKTRGQQVTLRCSPKSGHDTVSWYQQALGQGPQFIFQYYEEEERQRGNFPDRFSGHQFPNYSSELNVNALLLGDSALYLCASSPGVAGKVDIQYFGAGTRLSVL.

This chain links TRBV29-1 with TRBJ2-1, with unresolved D. The CDR3 loop spans 11 amino acids. The ends were cut back, 8 bases at V and 5 bases at J, with 10 bases in the middle. Germline lookup yields CDR1 SQVTM and CDR2 ANQGSEA. CDR3 sequence reads: CSLSGDNEQFF. The CDR3 DNA reads TGCAGCTTAAGTGGGGACAATGAGCAGTTCTTC.

In this sample, this clonotype turned up a few times. V is TRBV10-3 and J is TRBJ2-5; 9 bases line up with TRBD2. The germline CDR1 and CDR2 sequences are ENHRY and SYGVKD. Trimming took 2 bases from V and 7 from J; bases not matched to a gene: 8. CDR3 size: 15 residues. CDR3 nucleotides: TGTGCCATCAGTGAGGGGACTAGCACTTCAGGGACCCAGTACTTC. Encoded protein: CAISEGTSTSGTQYF.